Following are 30 T cell receptor beta chains from one sample sequenced in a study of Graves' ophthalmopathy and Graves' hyperthyroidism (dated by TCRdb to 2017 to 2018). TCRdb records Illumina HiSeq 2000 as the sequencer. TCR beta CDR3 regions were amplified from RNA transcripts for repertoire sequencing. The first round was an RT-PCR using HTBI primers with the Qiagen OneStep RT-PCR kit, and this first round was followed by a second-round multiplex PCR, then size selection and purification. Starting from the raw public reads, TCRdb applied fastp trimming at Q25, assembled clones with MiXCR and retained in-frame beta chains. Rows matching on CDR3 protein sequence are summarized as one entry with the most common DNA and genes. For this sample there are approximately 330,000 distinct CDR3 sequences; roughly 15% appear just once. The ten largest clones add up to around 12% of the sample. Material for sequencing was peripheral blood. All receptors derive from an adult man with Graves' ophthalmopathy.

This clonotype was counted between two and nine times. This chain joins TRBV6-1 and TRBJ2-7; 8 nucleotides align to TRBD1. This CDR3 region has 14 residues. Trimming cost V 7 bases and J 4 bases; bases outside gene matches: 9. Germline lookup yields CDR1 MNHNS and CDR2 SASEGT. CDR3 nucleotide sequence: TGTGCCAGCACCCTACAGGGGGTTGAATACGAGCAGTACTTC. This sequence encodes CASTLQGVEYEQYF.

By its share, this clonotype is medium-sized. V gene TRBV19 combines with J gene TRBJ1-1; TRBD1 matches 11 bases. Per germline, CDR1 LNHDA and CDR2 SQIVND (reference sequence). V lost 3 bases to trimming and J lost 1 base; unmatched junction nucleotides: 4. The CDR3 loop spans 16 amino acids. DNA for the CDR3: TGTGCCAGTAGTATTTTGGGACAGGGGGAGAACACTGAAGCTTTCTTT. Its protein is CASSILGQGENTEAFF.

This clonotype was detected ten times or more. J is TRBJ1-2 and V is TRBV14; D is unresolved. CDR1 is SGHDN and CDR2 is FVKESK in the germline V gene. V lost 3 bases to trimming and J lost 11 bases, with 13 bases between them. CDR3 length: 12 amino acids. This CDR3 is CASSQDRVVYTF. The CDR3 coding sequence is TGTGCCAGCAGCCAGGACCGGGTGGTTTACACCTTC.

Many counts were recorded for this clonotype. V gene TRBV30 combines with J gene TRBJ1-2; possibly TRBD1 for D (6 bases). CDR1 is GTSNPN, CDR2 SVGIG, per germline (reference sequence). The CDR3 consists of 13 residues. The V and J ends lost 2 bases and 4 bases respectively, with 11 bases between them. The CDR3 DNA follows: TGTGCCTGGAGTTCGGGGGGCCCCTATGGCTACACCTTC. Translating it yields CAWSSGGPYGYTF.

This clonotype was seen a single time. The chain combines TRBV4-2 with TRBJ2-2; D may be TRBD1 (7 bases). Germline V gene data show CDR1 as LGHNA and CDR2 as YNFKEQ. There are 15 residues in the CDR3. V lost 4 bases to trimming and J lost 5 bases, with 14 bases between them. As DNA, the CDR3 is TGTGCCAGCAGCCGACTAGGGGGCCCGACCGGGGAGCTGTTTTTT. This codes for CASSRLGGPTGELFF.

The V gene is TRBV28, the J gene TRBJ1-1; D is perhaps TRBD1 (6 bases). Germline V CDR1 and CDR2: MDHEN, SYDVKM. V was trimmed by 5 bases and J by 6 bases, leaving 22 bases between them. The CDR3 has 16 residues. CDR3 protein: CASSPSPSGGEAEAFF. CDR3 sequence (DNA): TGTGCCAGCAGTCCGTCCCCCTCCGGGGGCGAGGCTGAAGCTTTCTTT.

In this sample, this clonotype turned up many times. The V call is TRBV20-1, the J call TRBJ1-5; D perhaps matches TRBD1 (5 bases). The CDR3 consists of 17 residues. Germline V gene sequence: CDR1 DFQATT, CDR2 SNEGSKA (reference sequence). Trimming took off 3 bases at V and 3 bases at J, with 21 bases between the two ends. The CDR3 reads CSARGSGGDFYNQPQHF. The CDR3 nucleotides are TGCAGTGCTAGGGGATCGGGAGGGGACTTTTACAATCAGCCCCAGCATTTT.

This clonotype was counted ten times or more. The rearrangement joins TRBV24-1 to TRBJ1-2; D is uncertain. The ends were cut back, 2 bases at V and 3 bases at J, with 6 bases in the middle. The germline gives CDR1 KGHDR, CDR2 SFDVKD. The CDR3 consists of 13 residues. The CDR3 DNA is TGTGCCACCAGTGATTCTAATGACTATGGCTACACCTTC. Translating it yields CATSDSNDYGYTF.

This clonotype has ten or more counts. The chain carries TRBV12-3 or TRBV12-4 and TRBJ1-2; the D is unclear. The CDR3 runs to 12 residues. The V end lost 6 bases, the J end lost 8 bases, and 13 bases lay between the germline ends. CDR3 amino acids: CASSLDGGGYTF. In DNA, the CDR3 is TGTGCCAGCAGCCTTGACGGTGGCGGCTACACCTTC.

The table lists this clonotype with many counts. The rearrangement joins TRBV4-2 to TRBJ2-5; 11 nucleotides match TRBD2. The CDR3 contains 18 residues. Germline V gene data show CDR1 as LGHNA and CDR2 as YNFKEQ. The V and J ends lost 0 bases and 3 bases, in that order; junction bases with no gene match: 9. The CDR3 is CASSQDLSSGRAEETQYF. As DNA, the CDR3 is TGTGCCAGCAGCCAAGATCTGAGTAGCGGGAGGGCGGAAGAGACCCAGTACTTC.

There are many counts of this clonotype. This chain uses TRBV5-1 with TRBJ1-1, with 9 bases that match TRBD1. The junction had 11 bases not matched to a gene; V was cut back by 4 bases and J by 4 bases. Germline V CDR1 and CDR2: SGHRS, YFSETQ. The CDR3 has 16 amino acids. CDR3 loop: CASSAIQGAFGTEAFF. The CDR3 bases are TGCGCCAGCAGCGCAATACAGGGGGCTTTTGGCACTGAAGCTTTCTTT.

This clonotype was observed at least ten times. The chain uses TRBV4-1 and TRBJ2-5; no reliable D call. Between the trimmed V and J ends, which lost 2 bases and 5 bases, there was a span of 9 bases. The length of the CDR3 is 13 residues. Germline-derived CDR1 and CDR2 are MGHRA and YSYEKL. CDR3 region: CASSQLPWETQYF. In DNA form, the CDR3 reads TGCGCCAGCAGCCAACTACCCTGGGAGACCCAGTACTTC.

This clonotype came up many times. The chain carries TRBV6-5 and TRBJ2-2, with 7 bases lining up with TRBD2. The CDR3 runs 16 residues. Germline V gene sequence: CDR1 MNHEY, CDR2 SVGAGI. After removal of 4 bases from V and 5 bases from J, the junction contained 10 bases not matched to a gene. CDR3 sequence reads: CASSSRSGAGTGELFF. CDR3 nucleotide sequence: TGTGCCAGCAGTTCACGGAGCGGGGCAGGAACCGGGGAGCTGTTTTTT.

The genes are TRBV18 and TRBJ1-1; 7 nucleotides line up with TRBD1. This CDR3 region has 16 residues. Trimming took 3 bases from V and 2 from J; bases not matched to a gene: 9. Germline V lookup: CDR1 KGHSH, CDR2 LQKENI. Written as DNA, the CDR3 is TGTGCCAGCTCACCCCGTCTTCAGGGGGGAAACACTGAAGCTTTCTTT. Encoded protein: CASSPRLQGGNTEAFF.

This clonotype was seen at least ten times. The rearrangement uses TRBV30 and TRBJ1-5; D is unresolved. Germline V CDR1 and CDR2: GTSNPN, SVGIG (reference sequence). The CDR3 sequence is 12 residues long. V was clipped by 4 bases and J by 9 bases, with 13 bases between them. CDR3 protein: CAWNLRGSPQHF. The CDR3 region has the DNA TGTGCCTGGAATCTTCGAGGGTCGCCCCAGCATTTT.

This chain links TRBV28 with TRBJ1-6; TRBD1 agrees at 7 bases. Germline V gives CDR1 MDHEN, CDR2 SYDVKM. The trim removed 5 bases at V and 7 bases at J, leaving 8 bases unmatched. This CDR3 comprises 15 residues. CDR3 DNA sequence: TGTGCCAGCAGTATCGCTACAGGGGAGAATTCACCCCTCCACTTT. Residues: CASSIATGENSPLHF.

Ten or more counts support this clonotype. This chain links TRBV29-1 with TRBJ2-2, with D perhaps assigned TRBD1 or TRBD2 (5 bases each). This CDR3 comprises 13 residues. The germline V and J ends were trimmed by 3 bases and 2 bases, with 7 bases remaining between them. Germline CDR1 and CDR2: SQVTM and ANQGSEA. The CDR3 reads CSVDRDNTGELFF. CDR3 nucleotide sequence: TGCAGCGTTGACCGGGACAACACCGGGGAGCTGTTTTTT.

The chain employs TRBV28 and TRBJ1-1, with D possibly TRBD1 on 6 matching bases. The CDR3 extends over 15 amino acids. V lost 6 bases to trimming and J lost 4 bases, with 18 bases between them. Germline lookup yields CDR1 MDHEN and CDR2 SYDVKM. The chain's CDR3 is CASRSYTGLGTEAFF. In DNA form, the CDR3 reads TGTGCCAGCAGATCATATACAGGGTTGGGCACTGAAGCTTTCTTT.

There are many counts of this clonotype. V gene TRBV7-8 combines with J gene TRBJ1-1, with D perhaps TRBD1 (5 bases). There are 19 residues in the CDR3. Germline V gives CDR1 SGHVS, CDR2 FQNEAQ. The V end lost 1 base, the J end lost 5 bases, and 26 bases lay between the germline ends. The CDR3 nucleotides are TGTGCCAGCAGCTTAGTTCGGTATTTGGGCCTCGCGGAGGGGACTGAAGCTTTCTTT. This gives the protein CASSLVRYLGLAEGTEAFF.

The sample holds many counts of this clonotype. The J gene is TRBJ1-3, the V gene TRBV14; D is uncertain. Looked up from germline, CDR1 is SGHDN and CDR2 is FVKESK. The CDR3 loop spans 13 amino acids. Between the trimmed V and J ends, which lost 0 bases and 7 bases, there was a span of 7 bases. CDR3 amino acids: CASSQDRVNTIYF. The CDR3 DNA sequence: TGTGCCAGCAGCCAAGATCGGGTGAACACCATATATTTT.

Many counts were recorded for this clonotype. This chain links TRBV30 with TRBJ2-7, with unresolved D. Germline V lookup: CDR1 GTSNPN, CDR2 SVGIG (reference sequence). The V and J ends lost 1 base and 5 bases respectively, with 9 bases between them. CDR3 length: 12 residues. The CDR3, as DNA: TGTGCCTGGAGTGGATCTGGGGACGAGCAGTACTTC. The encoded protein is CAWSGSGDEQYF.

This clonotype was counted at least ten times. The CDR3 sequence: CASSFIGGETEAFF. Written as DNA, the CDR3 is TGTGCCAGCAGTTTTATCGGGGGCGAGACTGAAGCTTTCTTT. The V call is TRBV27, the J call TRBJ1-1; a possible D gene is TRBD1 (6 bases). The CDR3 extends over 14 amino acids. Trimming cost V 3 bases and J 5 bases, with 13 bases left between them. The germline V gene encodes CDR1 MNHEY and CDR2 SMNVEV (reference sequence).

This clonotype was counted ten times or more. The chain combines TRBV6-5 with TRBJ1-5; D is undetermined. The CDR3 runs to 13 residues. Trimming stripped 7 bases from V and 3 bases from J, with 10 bases between. Per the germline V gene, CDR1 is MNHEY and CDR2 is SVGAGI. CDR3 DNA: TGTGCCAGCAAGGGCCCGCACAATCAGCCCCAGCATTTT. Translated: CASKGPHNQPQHF.

This clonotype was observed at least ten times. The chain joins TRBV6-2 or TRBV6-3 to TRBJ2-5, with D perhaps being TRBD1 or TRBD2 (6 bases each). The germline V gene has CDR1 MNHEY and CDR2 SVGEGT. There are 15 residues in the CDR3. Trimming left V 1 base short and J 1 base short, with 10 bases between. This CDR3 reads CASSYFWGAQETQYF. CDR3 nucleotide sequence: TGTGCCAGCAGTTACTTTTGGGGGGCCCAAGAGACCCAGTACTTC.

This clonotype is a singleton in its sample. The chain employs TRBV7-2 and TRBJ1-2; D might be TRBD1 (6 bases). Looked up from germline, CDR1 is SGHTA and CDR2 is FQGNSA. This CDR3 comprises 15 residues. The V end was cut by 2 bases, the J end by 3 bases, with 13 bases between. The CDR3 DNA follows: TGTGCCAGCAGCTTAATGCAGGGGAGATACTATGGCTACACCTTC. Protein sequence: CASSLMQGRYYGYTF. Looking up the rest from reference TRBV7-2 and TRBJ1-2 gives the full variable domain: GAGVSQSPSNKVTEKGKDVELRCDPISGHTALYWYRQSLGQGLEFLIYFQGNSAPDKSGLPSDRFSAERTGGSVSTLTIQRTQQEDSAVYLCASSLMQGRYYGYTFGSGTRLTVV.

The gene calls are TRBV6-1 and TRBJ2-7, with D tentatively TRBD2 (6 bases). The V and J ends lost 8 bases and 6 bases respectively, with 8 bases between them. There are 10 residues in the CDR3. Germline CDR1 reads MNHNS; CDR2 reads SASEGT. The CDR3 DNA sequence: TGTGCCAGCGGGAGGCCCGAGCAGTACTTC. Translating it yields CASGRPEQYF.

This clonotype was observed at least ten times. The V gene is TRBV3-1, the J gene TRBJ1-1, with D unclear. The CDR3 consists of 15 residues. Germline CDR1 LGHDT, CDR2 YNNKEL (reference sequence). Trimming cost V 4 bases and J 1 base, with 13 bases left between them. DNA of the CDR3: TGTGCCAGCAGCCCCCTCCCGACTGAGAACACTGAAGCTTTCTTT. It translates to CASSPLPTENTEAFF.

This clonotype was found many times. The V gene is TRBV6-5, the J gene TRBJ2-2; D might be TRBD1 or TRBD2, each matching 5 bases. The CDR3 contains 14 residues. V was clipped by 6 bases and J by 1 base, with 9 bases between them. Germline loops: CDR1 MNHEY, CDR2 SVGAGI. The CDR3 spells CASSRDVNTGELFF. CDR3 coding DNA: TGTGCCAGCAGCCGGGACGTGAACACCGGGGAGCTGTTTTTT.

This clonotype has a single count. The rearrangement joins TRBV19 to TRBJ1-6; no clear D. The CDR3 sequence is 12 residues long. The V and J ends lost 2 bases and 9 bases respectively, with 5 bases between them. Looked up from germline, CDR1 is LNHDA and CDR2 is SQIVND (reference sequence). In nucleotides, the CDR3 is TGTGCCAGTAGTATACAAACTTCACCCCTCCACTTT. Translation gives CASSIQTSPLHF.

Ten or more counts support this clonotype. The CDR3: CANQQQGRGGNTIYF. The CDR3, as DNA: TGTGCCAACCAGCAACAGGGGCGAGGGGGAAACACCATATATTTT. The V call is TRBV6-1, the J call TRBJ1-3, with TRBD1 matching 7 bases. Germline V lookup: CDR1 MNHNS, CDR2 SASEGT. This CDR3 is 15 amino acids long. The junction had 13 bases not matched to a gene; V was cut back by 10 bases and J by 4 bases.